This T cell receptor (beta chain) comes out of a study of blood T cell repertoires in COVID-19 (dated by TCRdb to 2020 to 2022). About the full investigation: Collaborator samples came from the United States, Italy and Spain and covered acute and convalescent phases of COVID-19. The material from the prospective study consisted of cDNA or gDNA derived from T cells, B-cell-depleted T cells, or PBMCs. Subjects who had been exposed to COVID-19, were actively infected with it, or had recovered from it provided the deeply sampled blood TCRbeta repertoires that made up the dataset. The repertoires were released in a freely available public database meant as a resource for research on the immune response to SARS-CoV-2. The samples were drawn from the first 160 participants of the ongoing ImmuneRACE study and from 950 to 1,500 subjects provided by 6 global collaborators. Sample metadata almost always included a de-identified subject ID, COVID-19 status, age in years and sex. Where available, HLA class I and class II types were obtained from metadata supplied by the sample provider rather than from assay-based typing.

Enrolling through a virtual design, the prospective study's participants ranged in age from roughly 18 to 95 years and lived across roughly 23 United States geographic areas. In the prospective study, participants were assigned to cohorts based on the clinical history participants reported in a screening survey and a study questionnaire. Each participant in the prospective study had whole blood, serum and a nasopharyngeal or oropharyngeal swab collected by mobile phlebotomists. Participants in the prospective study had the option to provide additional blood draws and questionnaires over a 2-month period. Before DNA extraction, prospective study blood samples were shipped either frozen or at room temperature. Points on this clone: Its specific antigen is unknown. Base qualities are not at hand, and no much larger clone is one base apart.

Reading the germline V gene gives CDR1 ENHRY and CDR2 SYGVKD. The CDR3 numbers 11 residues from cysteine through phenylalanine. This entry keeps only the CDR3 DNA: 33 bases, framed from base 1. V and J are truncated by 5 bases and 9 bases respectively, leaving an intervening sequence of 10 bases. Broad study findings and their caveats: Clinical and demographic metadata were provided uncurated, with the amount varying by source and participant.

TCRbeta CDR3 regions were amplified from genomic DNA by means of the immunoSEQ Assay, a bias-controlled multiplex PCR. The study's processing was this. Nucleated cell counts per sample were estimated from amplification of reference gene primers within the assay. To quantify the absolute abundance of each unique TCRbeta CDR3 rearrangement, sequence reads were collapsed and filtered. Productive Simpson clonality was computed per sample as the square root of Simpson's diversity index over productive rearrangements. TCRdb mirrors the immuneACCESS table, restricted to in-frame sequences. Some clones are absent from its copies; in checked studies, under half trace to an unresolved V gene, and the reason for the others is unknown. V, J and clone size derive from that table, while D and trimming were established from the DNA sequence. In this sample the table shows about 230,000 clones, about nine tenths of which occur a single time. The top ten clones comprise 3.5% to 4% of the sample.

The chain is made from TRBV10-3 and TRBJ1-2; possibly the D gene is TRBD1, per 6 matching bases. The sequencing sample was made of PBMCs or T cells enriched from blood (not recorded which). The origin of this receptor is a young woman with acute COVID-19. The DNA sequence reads TGTGCCATCAGTACAGGGTTGAGCTACACCTTC. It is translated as CAISTGLSYTF.